These T cell receptor beta chains were read from a single sample in a study of cytomegalovirus exposure and HLA in healthy donors. Assay used: immunoSEQ multiplex PCR; TCRdb lists only in-frame clones, some missing. The sample holds about 70,000 clones, about 67% seen once. Sequencing was carried out using PBMCs. The receptors here all came from a human donor in good health. Each CDR3 is given with its conserved first and last residue. The D gene is left open where the match is weak. Size tells how often a clone was seen (once, few, many) or the class of an expanded clone, and some rows leave it out.

clone_size	v_call	j_call	d_call	cdr3_nt	cdr3_aa
-	TRBV7-9	TRBJ2-7	TRBD1	TGTGCCAGCAGCTCGAGGGGGACAGGGGGCGACGAGCAGTACTTC	CASSSRGTGGDEQYF
-	TRBV18	TRBJ1-1	TRBD1	TGTGCCAGCTCACCGACCAGGGACAGGGGTAACACTGAAGCTTTCTTT	CASSPTRDRGNTEAFF
-	TRBV6-1	TRBJ2-1	-	TGTGCCAGCAACAGGGCGGGTTTCGATGAGCAGTTCTTC	CASNRAGFDEQFF
-	TRBV5-1	TRBJ2-2	-	TGCGCCAGCAGAATCGGACTGCGCATAGGGGAGCTGTTTTTT	CASRIGLRIGELFF
-	TRBV27	TRBJ2-3	-	TGTGCCAGCAGCAGGACAGAGAACACAGATACGCAGTATTTT	CASSRTENTDTQYF
-	TRBV29-1	TRBJ2-7	-	TGCAGCGCGGTCGACGGGGATTACGAGCAGTACTTC	CSAVDGDYEQYF
few	TRBV20-1	TRBJ2-5	TRBD1	TGCAGTGCGAGGATGACAGGGCAGCAGTACTTC	CSARMTGQQYF
-	TRBV5-4	TRBJ2-7	TRBD2	TGTGCCAGCAGCTTGGGAGCGGGAAGCTACGAGCAGTACTTC	CASSLGAGSYEQYF
few	TRBV7-3	TRBJ2-3	TRBD1	TGTGCCAGCAGCTTAAGGGAGAGCGGGACAGGGGCAGATACGCAGTATTTT	CASSLRESGTGADTQYF
-	TRBV7-9	TRBJ1-5	TRBD1	TGTGCCAGCAGTTGGGACCCCGGACAGGATCTACACGGTCAGCCCCAGCATTTT	CASSWDPGQDLHGQPQHF
-	TRBV5-1	TRBJ1-3	-	TGCGCCAGCAGCACCCTGGGACACGAGGGTAACACCATATATTTT	CASSTLGHEGNTIYF
-	TRBV5-1	TRBJ2-1	TRBD2	TGCGCCAGCAGCCCCGGACTAGGGGACTACAATGAGCAGTTCTTC	CASSPGLGDYNEQFF
-	TRBV5-1	TRBJ2-5	-	TGCGCCAGCAGCTCCGGACAGCAAGAGACCCAGTACTTC	CASSSGQQETQYF
-	TRBV9	TRBJ2-1	TRBD1	TGTGCCAGCAGCCCTCGGGACAGCTACAATGAGCAGTTCTTC	CASSPRDSYNEQFF
-	TRBV28	TRBJ1-1	-	TGTGCCAGCAAATCCAATACAGGGAGGGGCACTGAAGCTTTCTTT	CASKSNTGRGTEAFF
-	TRBV18	TRBJ1-5	-	TGTGCCAGCTCACCAAACAGGGTGGATCAGCCCCAGCATTTT	CASSPNRVDQPQHF